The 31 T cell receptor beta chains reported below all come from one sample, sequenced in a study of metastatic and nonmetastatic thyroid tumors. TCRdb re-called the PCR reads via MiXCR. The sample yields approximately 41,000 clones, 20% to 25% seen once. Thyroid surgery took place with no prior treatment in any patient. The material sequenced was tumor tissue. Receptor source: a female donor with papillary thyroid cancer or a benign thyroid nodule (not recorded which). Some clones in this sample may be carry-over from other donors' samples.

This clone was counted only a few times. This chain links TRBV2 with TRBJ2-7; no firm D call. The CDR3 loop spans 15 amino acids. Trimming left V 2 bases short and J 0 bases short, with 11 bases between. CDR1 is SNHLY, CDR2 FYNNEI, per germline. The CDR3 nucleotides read TGTGCCAGCAGTGAAAGGTCCAGTTACTCCTACGAGCAGTACTTC. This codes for CASSERSSYSYEQYF.

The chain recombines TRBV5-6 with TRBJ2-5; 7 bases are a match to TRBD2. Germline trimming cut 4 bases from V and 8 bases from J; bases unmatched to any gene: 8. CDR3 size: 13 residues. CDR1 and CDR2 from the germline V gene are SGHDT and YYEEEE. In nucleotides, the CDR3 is TGTGCCAGCAGCCTGGGGCGACTAGCCACCCAGTACTTC. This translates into CASSLGRLATQYF.

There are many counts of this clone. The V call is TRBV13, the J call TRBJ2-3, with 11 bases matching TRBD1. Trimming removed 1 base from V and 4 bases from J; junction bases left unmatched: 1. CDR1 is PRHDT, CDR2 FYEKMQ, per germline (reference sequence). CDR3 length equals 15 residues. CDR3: CASSLAGQGADTQYF. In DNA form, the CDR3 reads TGTGCCAGCAGCTTAGCGGGACAGGGGGCAGATACGCAGTATTTT. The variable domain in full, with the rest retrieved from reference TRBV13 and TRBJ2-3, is AAGVIQSPRHLIKEKRETATLKCYPIPRHDTVYWYQQGPGQDPQFLISFYEKMQSDKGSIPDRFSAQQFSDYHSELNMSSLELGDSALYFCASSLAGQGADTQYFGPGTRLTVL.

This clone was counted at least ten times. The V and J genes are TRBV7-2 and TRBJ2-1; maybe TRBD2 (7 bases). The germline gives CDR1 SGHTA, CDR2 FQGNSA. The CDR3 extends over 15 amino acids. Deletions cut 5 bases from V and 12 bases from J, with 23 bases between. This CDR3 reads CASSPFRGGPPAQFF. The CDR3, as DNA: TGTGCCAGCAGCCCCTTTCGCGGGGGCCCGCCGGCGCAGTTCTTC.

This CDR3 reads CASRLRHGYTF. CDR3 sequence (DNA): TGTGCCAGCCGACTCCGGCATGGCTACACCTTC. V usage is TRBV6-2 or TRBV6-3 and J usage is TRBJ1-2, with D unclear. CDR3 length: 11 residues. Trimming cost V 8 bases and J 6 bases, with 10 bases left between them. Germline V gene sequence: CDR1 MNHEY, CDR2 SVGEGT.

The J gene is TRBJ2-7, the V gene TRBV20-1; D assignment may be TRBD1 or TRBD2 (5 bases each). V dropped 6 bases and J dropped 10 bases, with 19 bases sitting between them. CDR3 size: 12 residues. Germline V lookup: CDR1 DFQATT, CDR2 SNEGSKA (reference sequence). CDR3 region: CSATTLMGDQYF. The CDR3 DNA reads TGCAGTGCCACGACATTGATGGGGGATCAGTACTTC.

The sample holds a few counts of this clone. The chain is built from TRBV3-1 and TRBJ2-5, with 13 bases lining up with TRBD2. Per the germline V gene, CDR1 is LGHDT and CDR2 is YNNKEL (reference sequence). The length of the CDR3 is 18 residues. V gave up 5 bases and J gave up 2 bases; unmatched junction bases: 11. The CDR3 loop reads CASSSGTSGTWLQETQYF. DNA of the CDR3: TGTGCCAGCAGCAGTGGGACTAGCGGGACCTGGCTACAAGAGACCCAGTACTTC.

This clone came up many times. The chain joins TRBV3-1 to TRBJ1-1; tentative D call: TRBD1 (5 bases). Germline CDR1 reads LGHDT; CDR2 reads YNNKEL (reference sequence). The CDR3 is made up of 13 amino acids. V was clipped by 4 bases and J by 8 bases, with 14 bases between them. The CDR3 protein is CASSPLGWDEAFF. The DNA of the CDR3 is TGTGCCAGCAGCCCTTTGGGGTGGGACGAAGCTTTCTTT.

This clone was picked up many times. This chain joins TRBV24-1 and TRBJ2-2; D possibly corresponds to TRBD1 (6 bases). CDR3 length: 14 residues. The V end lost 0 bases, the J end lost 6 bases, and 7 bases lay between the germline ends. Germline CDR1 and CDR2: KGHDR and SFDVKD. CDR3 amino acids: CATSDLTGPGELFF. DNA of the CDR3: TGTGCCACCAGTGATTTGACAGGGCCCGGGGAGCTGTTTTTT.

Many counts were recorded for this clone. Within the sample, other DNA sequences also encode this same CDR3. As DNA, the CDR3 is TGTGCCAGCATCGAAGGGGAGTCTGGGGCCAACGTCCTGACTTTC. Residues: CASIEGESGANVLTF. V and J are TRBV6-1 and TRBJ2-6; D might be TRBD1 or TRBD2, each matching 5 bases. CDR3 length equals 15 residues. CDR1 MNHNS and CDR2 SASEGT come from the germline V gene. Trimming stripped 7 bases from V and 1 base from J, with 11 bases between.

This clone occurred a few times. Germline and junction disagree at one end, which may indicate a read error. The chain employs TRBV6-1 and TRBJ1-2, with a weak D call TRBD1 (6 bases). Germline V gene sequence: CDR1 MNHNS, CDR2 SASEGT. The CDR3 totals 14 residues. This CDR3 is CASSRSTGLYSYTF. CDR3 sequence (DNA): TGTGCCAGCAGCCGTTCCACAGGGCTCTATAGCTACACCTTC.

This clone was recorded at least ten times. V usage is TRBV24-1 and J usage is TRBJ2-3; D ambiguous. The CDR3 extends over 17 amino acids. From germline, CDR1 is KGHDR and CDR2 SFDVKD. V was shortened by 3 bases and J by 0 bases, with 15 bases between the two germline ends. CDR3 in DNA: TGTGCCACCAGTGATAGTAAAGGGCTTTCAAGCACAGATACGCAGTATTTT. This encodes CATSDSKGLSSTDTQYF.

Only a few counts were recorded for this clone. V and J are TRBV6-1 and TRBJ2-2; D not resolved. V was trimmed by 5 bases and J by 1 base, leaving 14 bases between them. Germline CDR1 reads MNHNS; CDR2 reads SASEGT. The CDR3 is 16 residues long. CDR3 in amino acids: CASSRTGCVNTGELFF. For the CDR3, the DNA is TGTGCCAGCAGTCGCACTGGATGTGTGAACACCGGGGAGCTGTTTTTT.

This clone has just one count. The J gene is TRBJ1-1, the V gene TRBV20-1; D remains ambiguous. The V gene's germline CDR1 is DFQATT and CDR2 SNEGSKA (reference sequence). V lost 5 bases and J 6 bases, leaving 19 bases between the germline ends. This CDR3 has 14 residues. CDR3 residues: CSASGFARGPEAFF. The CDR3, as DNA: TGCAGTGCTTCGGGTTTTGCGAGAGGGCCTGAAGCTTTCTTT.

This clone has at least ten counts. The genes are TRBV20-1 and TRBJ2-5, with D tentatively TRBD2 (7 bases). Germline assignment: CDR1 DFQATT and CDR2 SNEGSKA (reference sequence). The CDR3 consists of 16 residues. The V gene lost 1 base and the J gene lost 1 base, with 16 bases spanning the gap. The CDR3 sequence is CSARGGPGGLQETQYF. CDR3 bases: TGCAGTGCTAGAGGGGGGCCCGGGGGGCTCCAAGAGACCCAGTACTTC.

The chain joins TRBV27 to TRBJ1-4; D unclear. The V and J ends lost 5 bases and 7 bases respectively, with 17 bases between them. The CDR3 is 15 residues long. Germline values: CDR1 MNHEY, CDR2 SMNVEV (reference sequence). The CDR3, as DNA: TGTGCCAGCAGTCCAGCGGTCAGAGCTATTGAAAAACTGTTTTTT. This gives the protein CASSPAVRAIEKLFF.

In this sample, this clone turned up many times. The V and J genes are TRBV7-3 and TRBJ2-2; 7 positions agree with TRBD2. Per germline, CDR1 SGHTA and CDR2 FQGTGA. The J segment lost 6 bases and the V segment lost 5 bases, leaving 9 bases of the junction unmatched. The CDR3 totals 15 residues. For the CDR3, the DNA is TGTGCCAGCAGCCCCTCCCTTACTAGCGCCGGGGAGCTGTTTTTT. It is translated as CASSPSLTSAGELFF. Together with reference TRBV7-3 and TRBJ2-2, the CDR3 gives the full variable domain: GAGVSQTPSNKVTEKGKYVELRCDPISGHTALYWYRQSLGQGPEFLIYFQGTGAADDSGLPNDRFFAVRPEGSVSTLKIQRTERGDSAVYLCASSPSLTSAGELFFGEGSRLTVL.

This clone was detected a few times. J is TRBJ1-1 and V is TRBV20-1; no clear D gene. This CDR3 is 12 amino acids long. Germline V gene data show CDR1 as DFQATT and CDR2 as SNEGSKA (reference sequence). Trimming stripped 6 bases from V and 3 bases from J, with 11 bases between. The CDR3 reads CSAKVGDTEAFF. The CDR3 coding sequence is TGCAGTGCCAAGGTTGGGGACACTGAAGCTTTCTTT.

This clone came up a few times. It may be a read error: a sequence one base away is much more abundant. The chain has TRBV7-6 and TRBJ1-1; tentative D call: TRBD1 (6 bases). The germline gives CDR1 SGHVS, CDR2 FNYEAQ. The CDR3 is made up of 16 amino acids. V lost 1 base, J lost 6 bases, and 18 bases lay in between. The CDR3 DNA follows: TGTGCCAGCAGCTTAGGGGCCGGACAGCCTTCCGCTGAAGCTTTCTTT. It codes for CASSLGAGQPSAEAFF.

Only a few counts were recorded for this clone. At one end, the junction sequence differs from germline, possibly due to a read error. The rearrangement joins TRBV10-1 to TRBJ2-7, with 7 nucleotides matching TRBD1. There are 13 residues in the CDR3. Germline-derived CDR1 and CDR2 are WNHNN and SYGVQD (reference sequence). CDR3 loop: CSSSGQANVEHYF. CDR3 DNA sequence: TGCTCCAGCAGTGGACAGGCCAATGTGGAGCATTACTTC.

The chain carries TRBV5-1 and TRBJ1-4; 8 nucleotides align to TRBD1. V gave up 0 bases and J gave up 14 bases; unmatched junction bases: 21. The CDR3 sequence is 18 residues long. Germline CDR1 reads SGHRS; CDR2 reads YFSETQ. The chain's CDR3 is CASSLGTGYERYQKGLFF. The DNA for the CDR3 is TGCGCCAGCAGCTTGGGGACAGGGTACGAAAGATACCAGAAGGGGCTGTTTTTT.

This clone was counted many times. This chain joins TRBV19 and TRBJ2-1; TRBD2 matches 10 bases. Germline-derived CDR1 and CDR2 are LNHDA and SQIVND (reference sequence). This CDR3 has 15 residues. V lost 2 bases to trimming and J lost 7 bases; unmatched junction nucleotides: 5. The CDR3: CASSIIAGGVNEQFF. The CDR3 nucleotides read TGTGCCAGTAGTATAATAGCGGGAGGCGTGAATGAGCAGTTCTTC.

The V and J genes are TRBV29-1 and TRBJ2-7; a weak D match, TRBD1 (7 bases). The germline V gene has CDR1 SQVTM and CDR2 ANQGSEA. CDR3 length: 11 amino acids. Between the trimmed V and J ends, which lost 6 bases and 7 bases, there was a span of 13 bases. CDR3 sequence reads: CSVSQGGEQYF. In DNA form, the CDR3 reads TGCAGCGTGAGTCAGGGGGGTGAGCAGTACTTC.

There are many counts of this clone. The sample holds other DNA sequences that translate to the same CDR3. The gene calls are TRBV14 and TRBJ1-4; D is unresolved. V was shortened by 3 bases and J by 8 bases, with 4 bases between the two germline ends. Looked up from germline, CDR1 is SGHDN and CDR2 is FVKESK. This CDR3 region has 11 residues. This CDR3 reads CASSQEEKLFF. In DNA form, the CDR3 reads TGTGCCAGCAGCCAGGAAGAAAAACTGTTTTTT.

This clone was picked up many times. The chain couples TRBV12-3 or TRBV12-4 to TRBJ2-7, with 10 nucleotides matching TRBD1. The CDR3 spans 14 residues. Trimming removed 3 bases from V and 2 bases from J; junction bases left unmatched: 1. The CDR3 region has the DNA TGTGCCAGCAGTTTGGGGACAGGGGCCTACGAGCAGTACTTC. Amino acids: CASSLGTGAYEQYF.

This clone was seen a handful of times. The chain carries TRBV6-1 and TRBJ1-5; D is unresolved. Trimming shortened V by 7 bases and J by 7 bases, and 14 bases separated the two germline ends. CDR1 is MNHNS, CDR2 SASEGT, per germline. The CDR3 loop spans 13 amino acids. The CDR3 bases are TGTGCCAGCACTTTACAGTATGGGCAGCCCCAGCATTTT. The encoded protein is CASTLQYGQPQHF.

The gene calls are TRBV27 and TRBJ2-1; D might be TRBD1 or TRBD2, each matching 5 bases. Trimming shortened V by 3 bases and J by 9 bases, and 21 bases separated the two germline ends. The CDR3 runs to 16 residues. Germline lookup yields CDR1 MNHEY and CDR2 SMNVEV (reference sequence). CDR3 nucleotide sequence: TGTGCCAGCAGTTTTGTATTCCCTGGGGGTATCGGTGAGCAGTTCTTC. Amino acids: CASSFVFPGGIGEQFF.

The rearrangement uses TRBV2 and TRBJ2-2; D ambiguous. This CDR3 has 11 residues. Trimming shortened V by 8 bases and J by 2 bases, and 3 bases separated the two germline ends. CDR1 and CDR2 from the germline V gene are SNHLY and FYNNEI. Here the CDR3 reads CASYNTGELFF. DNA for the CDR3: TGTGCCAGCTATAACACCGGGGAGCTGTTTTTT.

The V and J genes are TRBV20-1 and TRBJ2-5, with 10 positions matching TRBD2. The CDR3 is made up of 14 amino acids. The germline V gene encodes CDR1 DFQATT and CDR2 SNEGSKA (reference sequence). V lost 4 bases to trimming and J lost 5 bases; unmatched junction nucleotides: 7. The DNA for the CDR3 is TGCAGTGCTATTGCTAGCGGGAGTAGCGAGACCCAGTACTTC. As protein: CSAIASGSSETQYF.

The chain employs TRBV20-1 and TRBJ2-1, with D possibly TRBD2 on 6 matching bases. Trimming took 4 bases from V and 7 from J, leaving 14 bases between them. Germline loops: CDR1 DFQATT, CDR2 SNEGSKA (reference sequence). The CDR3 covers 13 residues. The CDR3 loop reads CSATGLARNEQFF. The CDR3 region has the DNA TGCAGTGCTACAGGTCTAGCGAGGAATGAGCAGTTCTTC.

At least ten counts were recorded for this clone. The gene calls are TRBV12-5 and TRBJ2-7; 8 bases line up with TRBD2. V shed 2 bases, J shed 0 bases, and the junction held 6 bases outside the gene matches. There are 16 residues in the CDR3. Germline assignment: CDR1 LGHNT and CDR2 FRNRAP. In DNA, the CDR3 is TGTGCTAGTGGTTTGCATCGCGGGGGGAGCTCCTACGAGCAGTACTTC. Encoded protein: CASGLHRGGSSYEQYF.